The clone carrying this TCR beta chain has ten or more counts. Its antigen is not known. V was clipped by 5 bases and J by 0 bases; unmatched bases: 0. Germline V lookup: CDR1 MDHEN, CDR2 SYDVKM. The CDR3 is made up of 13 amino acids. The data are from a study of T cell repertoires in cytomegalovirus infection. Study-level findings and limits: Ex vivo, HLA-C-restricted CMV-specific TCR beta clonotypes prevailed over the rest of the response.

TCRdb reanalysed the reads using MiXCR and keeps one entry per CDR3 protein. In the table there are approximately 240,000 distinct CDR3 sequences, about 12% of which are singletons. This TCR came from a human donor in good health (CMV status not recorded). Some clones in this sample may be carry-over from other donors' samples. This chain links TRBV28 with TRBJ2-7; 8 bases fit TRBD2. Sequenced: PBMCs. CDR3: CASSGTSSYEQYF. CDR3 bases: TGTGCCAGCAGTGGGACTAGCTCCTACGAGCAGTACTTC.